Below, 15 T cell receptor beta chains from the same sample are listed, as sequenced in a study of OX40 agonist ivuxolimab in advanced cancers. Sequenced by immunoSEQ multiplex PCR; TCRdb stores in-frame clones only, minus some. This table has roughly 48,000 clones, 75% to 85% appearing once. The input for sequencing was CD4+ or CD8+ T cells sorted from blood, taken in a trial of the OX40 agonist ivuxolimab. The receptors were gathered from an adult with an advanced solid tumor such as melanoma, head and neck, liver or kidney cancer.

V and J are TRBV4-3 and TRBJ2-3, with D unresolved. Per the germline V gene, CDR1 is LGHNA and CDR2 is YSLEER. There are 14 residues in the CDR3. V was pared by 1 base and J by 0 bases, with 5 bases between. The CDR3 is CASSQGPSTDTQYF. The DNA of the CDR3 is TGCGCCAGCAGCCAAGGTCCTAGCACAGATACGCAGTATTTT.

This chain connects TRBV20-1 to TRBJ1-2; D might be TRBD1 (6 bases). Germline values: CDR1 DFQATT, CDR2 SNEGSKA (reference sequence). The CDR3 spans 11 residues. V dropped 5 bases and J dropped 7 bases, with 11 bases sitting between them. The CDR3 is CSAHRVGGYTF. The CDR3 region has the DNA TGCAGTGCTCACAGGGTCGGTGGCTACACCTTC.

The CDR3 protein is CASSPISLEQGDYGYTF. For the CDR3, the DNA is TGTGCCAGCAGTCCCATTAGCCTTGAACAGGGGGACTATGGCTACACCTTC. The gene calls are TRBV11-3 and TRBJ1-2; 8 nucleotides match TRBD1. There are 17 residues in the CDR3. Germline-derived CDR1 and CDR2 are SGHNT and YENEEA. The V segment lost 6 bases and the J segment 3 bases; nucleotides outside the gene matches: 15.

The chain carries TRBV19 and TRBJ2-1; weak D call: TRBD2 (5 bases). This CDR3 has 13 amino acids. With 8 bases removed from V and 8 bases from J, the gap between germline ends came to 16 bases. Per the germline V gene, CDR1 is LNHDA and CDR2 is SQIVND (reference sequence). The CDR3 loop is CASGPTGSDEQFF. The CDR3 DNA reads TGTGCCAGTGGTCCGACTGGGAGCGATGAGCAGTTCTTC. Drawing the rest from reference TRBV19 and TRBJ2-1, the complete variable domain is DGGITQSPKYLFRKEGQNVTLSCEQNLNHDAMYWYRQDPGQGLRLIYYSQIVNDFQKGDIAEGYSVSREKKESFPLTVTSAQKNPTAFYLCASGPTGSDEQFFGPGTRLTVL.

CDR3 sequence reads: CASSLRLGETQYF. Here the CDR3 DNA reads TGCGCCAGCAGCTTGAGGTTAGGCGAGACCCAGTACTTC. The chain has TRBV5-1 and TRBJ2-5; D remains ambiguous. This CDR3 spans 13 amino acids. The V end lost 1 base, the J end lost 5 bases, and 9 bases lay between the germline ends. CDR1 and CDR2 (germline): SGHRS, YFSETQ.

The J gene is TRBJ2-7, the V gene TRBV12-5; TRBD2 is a possible D gene (5 bases). The CDR3 extends over 14 amino acids. Trimming cost V 5 bases and J 1 base, with 12 bases left between them. Germline V gives CDR1 LGHNT, CDR2 FRNRAP. The CDR3: CASGPRTGSYEQYF. The CDR3 bases are TGTGCTAGTGGTCCTCGGACGGGATCCTACGAGCAGTACTTC. Variable domain in full (rest from reference TRBV12-5 and TRBJ2-7): DARVTQTPRHKVTEMGQEVTMRCQPILGHNTVFWYRQTMMQGLELLAYFRNRAPLDDSGMPKDRFSAEMPDATLATLKIQPSEPRDSAVYFCASGPRTGSYEQYFGPGTRLTVT.

This chain connects TRBV6-5 to TRBJ2-1; no clear D. CDR1 and CDR2 (germline): MNHEY, SVGAGI. Trimming took off 7 bases at V and 4 bases at J, with 14 bases between the two ends. CDR3 length: 14 residues. This chain's CDR3 is CASNTGPLYNEQFF. The DNA of the CDR3 is TGTGCCAGCAACACCGGGCCGCTTTACAATGAGCAGTTCTTC.

This chain uses TRBV29-1 with TRBJ1-1, with TRBD1 matching 7 bases. The germline gives CDR1 SQVTM, CDR2 ANQGSEA. Trimming removed 5 bases from V and 0 bases from J; junction bases left unmatched: 6. The CDR3 is 14 residues long. The CDR3 region is CSVLRGTMNTEAFF. Written as DNA, the CDR3 is TGCAGCGTTCTCAGGGGGACAATGAACACTGAAGCTTTCTTT.

The CDR3 region is CASAEGSSYNSPLHF. The CDR3 DNA is TGTGCCAGCGCTGAGGGTAGCTCCTATAATTCACCCCTCCACTTT. The rearrangement uses TRBV7-2 and TRBJ1-6; no definite D call. The V end lost 8 bases, the J end lost 0 bases, and 11 bases lay between the germline ends. There are 15 residues in the CDR3. Germline loops: CDR1 SGHTA, CDR2 FQGNSA.

This chain joins TRBV11-1 and TRBJ2-2; D unresolved. Per the germline V gene, CDR1 is SGHAT and CDR2 is FQDESV (reference sequence). The CDR3 consists of 17 residues. Trimming removed 1 base from V and 0 bases from J, with 12 bases in between. The CDR3 coding sequence is TGTGCCAGCAGCTTAGAAGCATCCGGATCGAACACCGGGGAGCTGTTTTTT. Translating it yields CASSLEASGSNTGELFF.

The rearrangement links TRBV6-1 to TRBJ2-2, with D possibly called TRBD1 or TRBD2 (6 bases each). CDR1 is MNHNS, CDR2 SASEGT, per germline. This CDR3 has 13 residues. CDR3 region: CAGRGLNTGELFF. CDR3 bases: TGTGCTGGCAGGGGACTGAACACCGGGGAGCTGTTTTTT.

The J gene is TRBJ2-2, the V gene TRBV7-3; D might be TRBD1 (6 bases). This CDR3 is built from 16 residues. Per germline, CDR1 SGHTA and CDR2 FQGTGA. Trimming removed 5 bases from V and 0 bases from J, with 13 bases in between. The CDR3 protein is CASSPQGYTNTGELFF. The CDR3 bases are TGTGCCAGCAGCCCGCAGGGGTATACGAACACCGGGGAGCTGTTTTTT.

This clone was seen a handful of times. This chain links TRBV19 with TRBJ2-7, with 7 bases lining up with TRBD2. In germline, CDR1 is LNHDA, CDR2 SQIVND (reference sequence). This CDR3 has 14 amino acids. V lost 6 bases, J lost 4 bases, and 9 bases stayed unmatched. CDR3 nucleotides: TGTGCCAGTAGCCTGGCGGGGAGGGCTTACGAGCAGTACTTC. Protein sequence: CASSLAGRAYEQYF.

This clone was seen once. This chain uses TRBV5-4 with TRBJ2-2, with 9 nucleotides matching TRBD2. The CDR3 spans 17 residues. Germline trimming cut 0 bases from V and 4 bases from J; bases unmatched to any gene: 7. Germline CDR1 and CDR2: SGHNT and YYREEE (reference sequence). The CDR3 protein is CASSLGLADEGTGELFF. The CDR3 DNA follows: TGTGCCAGCAGCTTGGGACTAGCGGATGAAGGCACCGGGGAGCTGTTTTTT.

J is TRBJ1-4 and V is TRBV9, with D possibly matching TRBD1 (5 bases). The germline gives CDR1 SGDLS, CDR2 YYNGEE. V lost 3 bases, J lost 5 bases, and 11 bases lay in between. The CDR3 is 14 amino acids. The DNA for the CDR3 is TGTGCCAGCAGCGAAACAGGACGAAATGAAAAACTGTTTTTT. Translation: CASSETGRNEKLFF.